The 22 T cell receptor beta chains reported below all come from one sample, sequenced in a study of metastatic and nonmetastatic thyroid tumors. No treatment of any kind had been given to any patient before thyroid surgery. MiXCR was used by TCRdb to re-call the PCR reads. The table records over 15,000 clones, 33% of them present only once. Sequenced: tumor tissue. These receptors all stem from a male donor with papillary thyroid cancer or a benign thyroid nodule (not recorded which). Some clones in this sample may be carry-over from other donors' samples.

The chain joins TRBV20-1 to TRBJ2-1, with D hard to call. Germline V gene lookup returns CDR1 DFQATT and CDR2 SNEGSKA (reference sequence). This CDR3 has 14 residues. With 0 bases removed from V and 9 bases from J, the gap between germline ends came to 15 bases. This CDR3 is CSARDPPRGFEQFF. Here the CDR3 DNA reads TGCAGTGCTAGAGATCCCCCTAGAGGATTTGAGCAGTTCTTC.

This clone has only a few counts. The chain recombines TRBV6-1 with TRBJ2-7, with a weak D call TRBD1 (5 bases). CDR1 is MNHNS, CDR2 SASEGT, per germline. With 5 bases removed from V and 9 bases from J, the gap between germline ends came to 17 bases. The CDR3 has 13 amino acids. The DNA for the CDR3 is TGTGCCAGCAGTTTAACGGCAGGGCCAATGCAGTACTTC. This codes for CASSLTAGPMQYF.

This clone has a count of ten or more. V is TRBV5-4 and J is TRBJ1-1, with a tentative D call TRBD1 (6 bases). The CDR3 runs 16 residues. CDR1 SGHNT and CDR2 YYREEE come from the germline V gene (reference sequence). V lost 2 bases and J lost 7, with 21 bases in between. CDR3 DNA sequence: TGTGCCAGCAGCTTTTACCTGGGGGCGGTTGAGGGTGAAGCTTTCTTT. It translates to CASSFYLGAVEGEAFF.

V and J are TRBV7-8 and TRBJ2-5; D remains ambiguous. Trimming removed 2 bases from V and 5 bases from J, with 9 bases in between. Germline CDR1 SGHVS, CDR2 FQNEAQ. The CDR3 sequence is 13 residues long. The CDR3 coding sequence is TGTGCCAGCAGCTTACCCGGGCAGGAGACCCAGTACTTC. Translating it yields CASSLPGQETQYF.

By share, this clone counts as medium-sized. The rearrangement links TRBV19 to TRBJ1-1; TRBD1 might be the D (5 bases). The CDR3 sequence is 13 residues long. The V end lost 6 bases, the J end lost 3 bases, and 11 bases lay between the germline ends. Germline V gives CDR1 LNHDA, CDR2 SQIVND (reference sequence). The CDR3 DNA follows: TGTGCCAGTAGCTCTATGGGGGACACTGAAGCTTTCTTT. Protein sequence: CASSSMGDTEAFF.

This clone came up many times. Germline is not matched at one junction end, which may reflect a read error. V is TRBV11-1 and J is TRBJ2-3; 8 nucleotides match TRBD2. In germline, CDR1 is SGHAT, CDR2 FQDESV (reference sequence). This CDR3 contains 16 residues. In DNA form, the CDR3 reads TGTGCCAGCAGCTTGGGACTAGGGGGAGTAATCGATATGCAGTATTTT. Translation: CASSLGLGGVIDMQYF.

This clone was picked up a small number of times. The genes are TRBV6-1 and TRBJ2-2, with no clear D. The CDR3 is 15 amino acids. V was cut by 5 bases and J by 1 base, with 11 bases left in between. Germline CDR1 and CDR2: MNHNS and SASEGT. CDR3 sequence: CASSTLDGNTGELFF. The CDR3 nucleotides read TGTGCCAGCAGTACCCTGGACGGGAACACCGGGGAGCTGTTTTTT.

A single count supports this clone. The rearrangement joins TRBV5-1 to TRBJ2-7; 9 bases are a match to TRBD1. Per germline, CDR1 SGHRS and CDR2 YFSETQ. The CDR3 is made up of 14 amino acids. The J segment lost 6 bases and the V segment lost 3 bases, leaving 7 bases of the junction unmatched. The CDR3 bases are TGCGCCAGCAGCTCTACAGGGGGCAGAGGCGAGCAGTACTTC. Translating gives CASSSTGGRGEQYF.

This chain links TRBV6-2 or TRBV6-3 with TRBJ2-3, with D hard to call. CDR1 is MNHEY and CDR2 is SVGEGT in the germline V gene. The ends were cut back, 5 bases at V and 6 bases at J, with 24 bases in the middle. This CDR3 has 17 residues. The CDR3 is CASSHRPPMEMVDTQYF. CDR3 DNA: TGTGCCAGCAGTCACCGCCCCCCGATGGAAATGGTGGATACGCAGTATTTT.

Note on this clone: One end of the junction is discordant with germline, which a read error may explain. The J gene is TRBJ1-5, the V gene TRBV19; D is unresolved. The CDR3 spans 14 residues. Per the germline V gene, CDR1 is LNHDA and CDR2 is SQIVND (reference sequence). The CDR3 protein is CASSKGKGKQPQQF. Here the CDR3 DNA reads TGTGCCAGTAGTAAGGGAAAGGGAAAGCAGCCCCAGCAATTT.

The chain combines TRBV28 with TRBJ1-2; tentatively, D is TRBD1 (5 bases). V lost 4 bases to trimming and J lost 5 bases, with 14 bases between them. Germline V gene sequence: CDR1 MDHEN, CDR2 SYDVKM. This CDR3 contains 14 residues. The CDR3 loop is CASSWGGGGYGYTF. The CDR3, as DNA: TGTGCCAGCAGTTGGGGGGGAGGAGGGTATGGCTACACCTTC.

This clone has only a few counts. The chain uses TRBV6-1 and TRBJ1-1; D remains ambiguous. The CDR3 covers 13 residues. The germline V and J ends were trimmed by 10 bases and 2 bases, with 14 bases remaining between them. Germline V gene sequence: CDR1 MNHNS, CDR2 SASEGT. The CDR3 sequence is CATRAWGNTEAFF. CDR3 bases: TGTGCCACCCGCGCTTGGGGAAACACTGAAGCTTTCTTT.

The chain employs TRBV5-1 and TRBJ1-6, with TRBD1 as a possible D gene (5 bases). The V end lost 3 bases, the J end lost 1 base, and 14 bases lay between the germline ends. The length of the CDR3 is 17 residues. From germline, CDR1 is SGHRS and CDR2 YFSETQ. The CDR3 region is CASSYEQGRSYNSPLHF. Here the CDR3 DNA reads TGCGCCAGCAGCTATGAGCAGGGTAGGTCCTATAATTCACCCCTCCACTTT.

The chain combines TRBV7-9 with TRBJ2-7, with D hard to call. CDR1 and CDR2 from the germline V gene are SEHNR and FQNEAQ (reference sequence). The germline V and J ends were trimmed by 4 bases and 3 bases, with 7 bases remaining between them. This CDR3 has 12 amino acids. This chain's CDR3 is CASSSPNYEQYF. CDR3 sequence (DNA): TGTGCCAGCAGCTCACCCAACTACGAGCAGTACTTC.

The genes are TRBV20-1 and TRBJ2-3; no reliable D call. The CDR3 totals 17 residues. V lost 1 base to trimming and J lost 2 bases, with 19 bases between them. Germline assignment: CDR1 DFQATT and CDR2 SNEGSKA (reference sequence). CDR3 protein: CSARAALATKSTDTQYF. Written as DNA, the CDR3 is TGCAGTGCTAGAGCAGCTCTGGCTACTAAGTCCACAGATACGCAGTATTTT.

This clone was observed a handful of times. Germline and junction disagree at one end, which may indicate a read error. This chain links TRBV12-3 or TRBV12-4 with TRBJ1-5; D is unclear. The CDR3 is made up of 12 amino acids. This CDR3 is CASKHGNPPQHF. CDR3 DNA sequence: TGTGCCAGCAAGCATGGCAATCCGCCCCAGCATTTT.

The J gene is TRBJ2-3, the V gene TRBV15, with 12 nucleotides matching TRBD2. Germline CDR1 LNHNV, CDR2 YYDKDF (reference sequence). This CDR3 comprises 16 residues. The V segment lost 4 bases and the J segment 2 bases; nucleotides outside the gene matches: 4. The CDR3 nucleotides read TGTGCCACCAGCAATGGACTAGCGGGGAACACAGATACGCAGTATTTT. Its translation: CATSNGLAGNTDTQYF.

This clone occurred many times. The chain is built from TRBV11-2 and TRBJ2-7, with 7 bases lining up with TRBD1. This CDR3 is 18 amino acids long. The germline V gene encodes CDR1 SGHAT and CDR2 FQNNGV. J was trimmed by 2 bases and V by 0 bases; bases with no gene match: 13. The CDR3 here is CASSLEVGGQLGTYEQYF. CDR3 nucleotide sequence: TGTGCCAGCAGCTTAGAAGTAGGGGGACAGCTCGGCACCTACGAGCAGTACTTC.

This clone appeared many times. Lacking the conserved final phenylalanine or tryptophan, this CDR3 likely reflects a read error. Written as DNA, the CDR3 is TGTGCCAGCAGTTATGGCAGGTTCAATACGGGTGGCTACACCCTC. Amino acid sequence: CASSYGRFNTGGYTL. The chain joins TRBV6-5 to TRBJ1-2; D uncertain. Between the trimmed V and J ends, which lost 3 bases and 7 bases, there was a span of 18 bases. This CDR3 comprises 15 residues. Germline loops: CDR1 MNHEY, CDR2 SVGAGI.

This clone turned up a few times. The DNA of the CDR3 is TGTGCCAGCAGGCCAGGGACTAGCTTGCATGAGCAGTTCTTC. Translating it yields CASRPGTSLHEQFF. The chain couples TRBV6-1 to TRBJ2-1, with 9 bases that match TRBD2. Germline CDR1 and CDR2: MNHNS and SASEGT. The CDR3 is made up of 14 amino acids. After removal of 6 bases from V and 8 bases from J, the junction contained 8 bases not matched to a gene.

The rearrangement joins TRBV7-6 to TRBJ2-1; D is undetermined. Trimming pared 4 bases from V and 7 bases from J, leaving 14 bases between. The CDR3 runs to 14 residues. CDR1 is SGHVS, CDR2 FNYEAQ, per germline. The CDR3 loop reads CASSSNPDANEQFF. The CDR3 nucleotides are TGTGCCAGCAGCTCTAACCCGGACGCGAATGAGCAGTTCTTC.

The chain uses TRBV19 and TRBJ1-1; D is ambiguous. This CDR3 has 13 amino acids. Germline V CDR1 and CDR2: LNHDA, SQIVND (reference sequence). Between the trimmed V and J ends, which lost 2 bases and 7 bases, there was a span of 11 bases. The CDR3 loop is CASSIKGPFEAFF. The CDR3 DNA is TGTGCCAGTAGTATAAAAGGTCCCTTTGAAGCTTTCTTT.